These 19 T cell receptor beta chains were all obtained from the same sample, sequenced in a study of T cell changes during pregnancy in multiple sclerosis (dated by TCRdb to between 2018 and 2020). The library was obtained by the immunoSEQ multiplex PCR assay. TCRdb stores this immuneACCESS table with in-frame sequences only. Part of the clones is absent; in the studies checked, under half of the shortfall reflects unresolved V genes, and no reason is known for the rest. Recorded for this sample are around 51,000 clones; 90% to 95% of them occurred a single time. The top ten clones comprise around 1.9% of the sample. The material was peripheral blood, obtained in the second trimester of pregnancy. The receptors derive from a female donor with multiple sclerosis, enrolled in a pregnancy study.

This clone was recorded once. This chain links TRBV5-8 with TRBJ2-1; D is undetermined. This CDR3 region has 15 residues. Deletions cut 1 base from V and 0 bases from J, with 8 bases between. Germline CDR1 and CDR2: SGHTS and YDEGEE. CDR3 residues: CASSLILHSYNEQFF. CDR3 sequence (DNA): TGTGCCAGCAGCTTGATACTACACTCCTACAATGAGCAGTTCTTC.

The chain uses TRBV4-1 and TRBJ2-1; 8 bases fit TRBD2. Germline CDR1 reads MGHRA; CDR2 reads YSYEKL. The CDR3 runs to 16 residues. The J segment lost 9 bases and the V segment lost 4 bases, leaving 14 bases of the junction unmatched. CDR3 sequence reads: CASSLPPGGLAIEQFF. As DNA, the CDR3 is TGCGCCAGCAGCCTCCCCCCAGGAGGACTAGCTATTGAGCAGTTCTTC.

This chain links TRBV18 with TRBJ2-1; 11 positions agree with TRBD1. CDR1 and CDR2 (germline): KGHSH, LQKENI. The length of the CDR3 is 15 residues. The J segment lost 7 bases and the V segment lost 4 bases, leaving 6 bases of the junction unmatched. In DNA form, the CDR3 reads TGTGCCAGCTCACAGGACAGGGGGCGCGGGAATGAGCAGTTCTTC. Protein sequence: CASSQDRGRGNEQFF. The complete variable domain, with remaining parts taken from reference TRBV18 and TRBJ2-1, reads NAGVMQNPRHLVRRRGQEARLRCSPMKGHSHVYWYRQLPEEGLKFMVYLQKENIIDESGMPKERFSAEFPKEGPSILRIQQVVRGDSAAYFCASSQDRGRGNEQFFGPGTRLTVL.

This clone was seen just once. The chain recombines TRBV5-5 with TRBJ2-2; no clear D gene. Trimming shortened V by 7 bases and J by 3 bases, and 13 bases separated the two germline ends. Germline-derived CDR1 and CDR2 are SGHKS and YYEKEE (reference sequence). There are 14 residues in the CDR3. This CDR3 is CASCTVPDTGELFF. CDR3 nucleotide sequence: TGTGCCAGCTGTACCGTGCCGGACACCGGGGAGCTGTTTTTT.

The chain links TRBV27 to TRBJ1-5, with 10 nucleotides matching TRBD1. The junction had 4 bases not matched to a gene; V was cut back by 4 bases and J by 7 bases. There are 14 residues in the CDR3. Per germline, CDR1 MNHEY and CDR2 SMNVEV (reference sequence). CDR3 in amino acids: CASSSGTGAQPQHF. The DNA for the CDR3 is TGTGCCAGCAGTTCCGGGACAGGGGCCCAGCCCCAGCATTTT.

V and J are TRBV29-1 and TRBJ2-2; the match to TRBD2 covers 11 bases. Germline CDR1 is SQVTM and CDR2 is ANQGSEA. V shed 7 bases, J shed 2 bases, and the junction held 3 bases outside the gene matches. CDR3 length equals 14 residues. Here the CDR3 reads CSGGTSGNTGELFF. CDR3 in DNA: TGCAGCGGAGGGACTAGCGGTAACACCGGGGAGCTGTTTTTT.

The V call is TRBV7-9, the J call TRBJ1-4, with 7 positions matching TRBD1. CDR3 length: 16 residues. Germline CDR1 and CDR2: SEHNR and FQNEAQ (reference sequence). After removal of 1 base from V and 5 bases from J, the junction contained 7 bases not matched to a gene. CDR3 nucleotides: TGTGCCAGCAGCTTAGAGGAGACAGGGAAGAATGAAAAACTGTTTTTT. Residues: CASSLEETGKNEKLFF.

The chain is built from TRBV6-1 and TRBJ1-5; D is ambiguous. Germline CDR1 reads MNHNS; CDR2 reads SASEGT. The CDR3 sequence is 14 residues long. Between the trimmed V and J ends, which lost 2 bases and 3 bases, there was a span of 8 bases. The CDR3 is CASSESRSNQPQHF. DNA of the CDR3: TGTGCCAGCAGTGAATCTAGATCCAATCAGCCCCAGCATTTT.

The J gene is TRBJ2-2, the V gene TRBV14; D gene uncertain. Trimming cost V 1 base and J 5 bases, with 5 bases left between them. The germline V gene encodes CDR1 SGHDN and CDR2 FVKESK. The CDR3 spans 13 residues. CDR3 nucleotides: TGTGCCAGCAGCCAAGTCAGGACCGGGGAGCTGTTTTTT. Translation: CASSQVRTGELFF.

The rearrangement joins TRBV6-4 to TRBJ2-2, with 7 nucleotides matching TRBD1. J was trimmed by 6 bases and V by 2 bases; bases with no gene match: 3. The germline gives CDR1 MRHNA, CDR2 SNTAGT. The length of the CDR3 is 14 residues. The DNA of the CDR3 is TGTGCCAGCAGTGACGGGCAGGGGGCCGGGGAGCTGTTTTTT. It yields the protein CASSDGQGAGELFF.

The J gene is TRBJ2-3, the V gene TRBV28; 9 bases align to TRBD2. The V gene end was trimmed by 3 bases and the J gene end by 2 bases; junction bases not matched to a gene: 6. CDR1 MDHEN and CDR2 SYDVKM come from the germline V gene. This CDR3 spans 16 amino acids. CDR3 loop: CASSFISGRATDTQYF. In DNA form, the CDR3 reads TGTGCCAGCAGTTTTATTAGCGGGAGAGCCACAGATACGCAGTATTTT.

The V gene is TRBV27, the J gene TRBJ1-5; D remains unclear. V lost 2 bases and J 6 bases, leaving 8 bases between the germline ends. CDR1 MNHEY and CDR2 SMNVEV come from the germline V gene (reference sequence). CDR3 size: 13 residues. The CDR3 sequence: CASSLAESQPQHF. The CDR3 bases are TGTGCCAGCAGTTTAGCCGAGAGTCAGCCCCAGCATTTT.

The V call is TRBV4-3, the J call TRBJ2-5; 8 bases are shared with TRBD2. The DNA end is more similar to TRBJ2-7, so the J call may be wrong. The germline V gene has CDR1 LGHNA and CDR2 YSLEER. CDR3 size: 15 residues. The CDR3 spells CASSRFSGVAYEQYF. The CDR3 DNA reads as TGCGCCAGCAGCCGCTTTAGCGGGGTCGCCTACGAGCAGTACTTC.

This sequence joins TRBV30 and TRBJ2-7; the D gene is possibly TRBD1 (5 bases). Trimming shortened V by 2 bases and J by 4 bases, and 9 bases separated the two germline ends. The CDR3 runs to 12 residues. CDR1 GTSNPN and CDR2 SVGIG come from the germline V gene (reference sequence). In nucleotides, the CDR3 is TGTGCCTGGAGTAGTACAGGATACGAGCAGTACTTC. Protein sequence: CAWSSTGYEQYF.

The chain carries TRBV30 and TRBJ1-3; D is ambiguous. V was shortened by 3 bases and J by 4 bases, with 7 bases between the two germline ends. The CDR3 runs to 12 residues. Germline CDR1 and CDR2: GTSNPN and SVGIG (reference sequence). CDR3 bases: TGTGCCTGGAGCGAACAAGGAAACACCATATATTTT. Protein product: CAWSEQGNTIYF.

J is TRBJ1-1 and V is TRBV9; TRBD1 matches at 9 bases. J was trimmed by 4 bases and V by 4 bases; bases with no gene match: 8. CDR1 SGDLS and CDR2 YYNGEE come from the germline V gene. CDR3 length: 15 residues. CDR3 protein: CASSNTGTGRTEAFF. The CDR3 DNA sequence: TGTGCCAGCAGCAATACCGGGACAGGGCGCACTGAAGCTTTCTTT.

The CDR3 sequence: CASSWGQLNEQFF. CDR3 DNA: TGTGCCAGCAGCTGGGGACAGCTCAATGAGCAGTTCTTC. This chain links TRBV11-1 with TRBJ2-1; 7 bases are a match to TRBD1. This CDR3 is 13 amino acids long. Germline assignment: CDR1 SGHAT and CDR2 FQDESV (reference sequence). J was trimmed by 6 bases and V by 4 bases; bases with no gene match: 3.

This sequence joins TRBV7-2 and TRBJ1-5; maybe TRBD1 (6 bases). CDR1 SGHTA and CDR2 FQGNSA come from the germline V gene. Trimming took off 5 bases at V and 7 bases at J, with 21 bases between the two ends. The CDR3 runs to 16 residues. The CDR3 nucleotides read TGTGCCAGCAGCCCAGGGGCGTTCCGGGTGGACCAGCCCCAGCATTTT. It encodes CASSPGAFRVDQPQHF.

The CDR3 DNA is TGTGCTAGTGGTCGGACAGAAGAGACCCAGTACTTC. Its translation: CASGRTEETQYF. This chain joins TRBV12-5 and TRBJ2-5; the D gene is possibly TRBD1 (6 bases). Germline values: CDR1 LGHNT, CDR2 FRNRAP. Trimming stripped 5 bases from V and 3 bases from J, with 7 bases between. The CDR3 runs to 12 residues.